The 20 T cell receptor beta chains listed next were all sequenced from one sample in a study of shared clonotypes between healthy human individuals. Assay: immunoSEQ multiplex PCR; the TCRdb copy retains only in-frame clones and omits some. The sample carries about 2.3 million clones, just under 95% recorded once. The sequenced material came from naive CD4+ T cells from PBMCs. Subset reported: CD45RA+ positively selected. The source of these receptors is a man aged 18 to 35 in good health. Some clones in this sample may be carry-over from other donors' samples.

The V call is TRBV2, the J call TRBJ2-7; D unresolved. Trimming took off 0 bases at V and 7 bases at J, with 19 bases between the two ends. This CDR3 is built from 16 residues. Germline values: CDR1 SNHLY, CDR2 FYNNEI. The DNA of the CDR3 is TGTGCCAGCAGTGAAGCGCATCCCACCTCTACGAGGGAGCAGTACTTC. This translates into CASSEAHPTSTREQYF.

The V gene is TRBV28, the J gene TRBJ2-1; TRBD1 aligns across 7 bases. Per the germline V gene, CDR1 is MDHEN and CDR2 is SYDVKM. The V segment lost 6 bases and the J segment 3 bases; nucleotides outside the gene matches: 2. The CDR3 spans 13 residues. The CDR3 DNA reads TGTGCCAGCAGAGACAGGGTCTACAATGAGCAGTTCTTC. Protein: CASRDRVYNEQFF.

V and J are TRBV5-1 and TRBJ2-1; TRBD2 aligns across 12 bases. V gave up 0 bases and J gave up 5 bases; unmatched junction bases: 3. The CDR3 runs to 16 residues. In germline, CDR1 is SGHRS, CDR2 YFSETQ. CDR3 residues: CASSLGWTSGNNEQFF. DNA of the CDR3: TGCGCCAGCAGCTTGGGTTGGACTAGCGGGAACAATGAGCAGTTCTTC.

The chain is built from TRBV18 and TRBJ1-6; no reliable D call. The CDR3 totals 15 residues. CDR1 and CDR2 from the germline V gene are KGHSH and LQKENI. Trimming stripped 2 bases from V and 9 bases from J, with 14 bases between. In DNA, the CDR3 is TGTGCCAGCTCACCAAACCTGGAGGGTGGTTCACCCCTCCACTTT. This translates into CASSPNLEGGSPLHF.

V gene TRBV5-1 combines with J gene TRBJ2-7; tentative D call: TRBD1 (6 bases). Trimming took off 4 bases at V and 5 bases at J, with 22 bases between the two ends. Germline V CDR1 and CDR2: SGHRS, YFSETQ. The CDR3 runs 16 residues. Written as DNA, the CDR3 is TGCGCCAGCAGCCCCGAACCCGGTGTCAGGGACAACGAGCAGTACTTC. Translated, it gives CASSPEPGVRDNEQYF. Drawing the rest from reference TRBV5-1 and TRBJ2-7, the complete variable domain is KAGVTQTPRYLIKTRGQQVTLSCSPISGHRSVSWYQQTPGQGLQFLFEYFSETQRNKGNFPGRFSGRQFSNSRSEMNVSTLELGDSALYLCASSPEPGVRDNEQYFGPGTRLTVT.

The chain couples TRBV6-1 to TRBJ2-7; D may be TRBD2 (5 bases). The V gene lost 7 bases and the J gene lost 12 bases, with 16 bases spanning the gap. Germline V CDR1 and CDR2: MNHNS, SASEGT. The length of the CDR3 is 11 residues. The DNA for the CDR3 is TGTGCCAGCACTAATGGGCGGGCGTGGTACTTC. This codes for CASTNGRAWYF.

The chain has TRBV5-1 and TRBJ2-7, with 8 nucleotides matching TRBD1. Trimming took 4 bases from V and 6 from J; bases not matched to a gene: 9. Per germline, CDR1 SGHRS and CDR2 YFSETQ. The CDR3 runs to 14 residues. CDR3 DNA sequence: TGCGCCAGCAGCGCTCGACAGGGGAGTGGCGAGCAGTACTTC. Amino acids: CASSARQGSGEQYF.

In nucleotides, the CDR3 is TGCGCCAGCAGCCTGACGTTTGGGTCTGACTATGGCTACACCTTC. It translates to CASSLTFGSDYGYTF. The V call is TRBV4-1, the J call TRBJ1-2; D unresolved. This CDR3 is 15 amino acids long. The V gene lost 4 bases and the J gene lost 3 bases, with 15 bases spanning the gap. Germline V CDR1 and CDR2: MGHRA, YSYEKL.

V usage is TRBV28 and J usage is TRBJ2-7; D may match TRBD1 or TRBD2 (5 bases each). Trimming left V 6 bases short and J 4 bases short, with 19 bases between. The CDR3 is made up of 15 amino acids. Germline CDR1 MDHEN, CDR2 SYDVKM. CDR3 nucleotides: TGTGCCAGCAGCTTGTACCGACTGGGACCTTACGAGCAGTACTTC. The encoded protein is CASSLYRLGPYEQYF.

As DNA, the CDR3 is TGTGCCAGCAGCTTAGGACTAGCCCGACAAGAGACCCAGTACTTC. Its protein is CASSLGLARQETQYF. The chain carries TRBV11-2 and TRBJ2-5; 7 bases are a match to TRBD2. J lost 2 bases, V lost 1 base, and 4 bases had no gene match. Looked up from germline, CDR1 is SGHAT and CDR2 is FQNNGV. CDR3 length: 15 amino acids.

The chain links TRBV6-5 to TRBJ1-1, with TRBD1 matching over 12 bases. The CDR3 is made up of 15 amino acids. Trimming at V came to 5 bases and at J to 4 bases, leaving 5 bases not matched to a gene. Germline V CDR1 and CDR2: MNHEY, SVGAGI. The DNA of the CDR3 is TGTGCCAGCAGTCGGGACAGGGGGCTGGCCACTGAAGCTTTCTTT. Encoded protein: CASSRDRGLATEAFF.

To note about this clone: This same CDR3 is encoded by further DNA sequences in the sample. This chain uses TRBV28 with TRBJ2-2; 7 bases align to TRBD1. CDR1 is MDHEN and CDR2 is SYDVKM in the germline V gene. After removal of 6 bases from V and 5 bases from J, the junction contained 3 bases not matched to a gene. The CDR3 totals 13 residues. CDR3 sequence reads: CASRTGPTGELFF. The CDR3 nucleotides read TGTGCCAGCAGGACAGGGCCGACCGGGGAGCTGTTTTTT.

In DNA, the CDR3 is TGTGCCAGCAGTGAACGGACCCTTAACTCCTACGAGCAGTACTTC. Residues: CASSERTLNSYEQYF. V usage is TRBV2 and J usage is TRBJ2-7; D gene ambiguous. The CDR3 spans 15 residues. Trimming took off 2 bases at V and 0 bases at J, with 11 bases between the two ends. CDR1 is SNHLY, CDR2 FYNNEI, per germline.

This chain links TRBV7-8 with TRBJ2-7; 8 bases align to TRBD1. Germline loops: CDR1 SGHVS, CDR2 FQNEAQ. This CDR3 is 15 amino acids long. J lost 3 bases, V lost 0 bases, and 4 bases had no gene match. DNA for the CDR3: TGTGCCAGCAGCTTAGCGTCAGGGGGCATCTACGAGCAGTACTTC. This translates into CASSLASGGIYEQYF.

This clone has only one observation. The chain employs TRBV6-5 and TRBJ1-2, with TRBD1 matching 7 bases. Germline CDR1 reads MNHEY; CDR2 reads SVGAGI. This CDR3 region has 13 residues. The V segment lost 7 bases and the J segment 3 bases; nucleotides outside the gene matches: 5. CDR3 loop: CASTQGPHYGYTF. CDR3 in DNA: TGTGCCAGCACACAGGGGCCGCACTATGGCTACACCTTC.

The chain's CDR3 is CASSIGLAGRGETQYF. The DNA for the CDR3 is TGTGCCAGCAGTATCGGACTAGCGGGGCGGGGAGAGACCCAGTACTTC. V and J are TRBV2 and TRBJ2-5, with 12 bases matching TRBD2. CDR3 length: 16 amino acids. Germline-derived CDR1 and CDR2 are SNHLY and FYNNEI. The ends lost 5 bases at V and 4 bases at J; junction bases unmatched: 8.

The chain employs TRBV28 and TRBJ1-2; possibly TRBD1 for D (6 bases). The length of the CDR3 is 14 residues. Per germline, CDR1 MDHEN and CDR2 SYDVKM. Trimming removed 7 bases at V and 8 bases at J, with 20 bases between. The CDR3 DNA sequence: TGTGCCAGCACCCCCCCCGGGGGGCCCCGAGGCTACACCTTC. Its translation is CASTPPGGPRGYTF.

The gene calls are TRBV5-6 and TRBJ2-7; D is uncertain. Germline V gene lookup returns CDR1 SGHDT and CDR2 YYEEEE. The CDR3 is 15 residues long. The ends were cut back, 6 bases at V and 0 bases at J, with 16 bases in the middle. The CDR3 here is CASTLSGRVSYEQYF. The CDR3 region has the DNA TGTGCCAGCACGCTTAGTGGGCGCGTCTCCTACGAGCAGTACTTC.

To note about this clone: Other DNA variants within this sample encode the same CDR3. The rearrangement joins TRBV7-9 to TRBJ1-1, with D tentatively TRBD1 (5 bases). V lost 4 bases and J 5 bases, leaving 11 bases between the germline ends. CDR1 is SEHNR, CDR2 FQNEAQ, per germline (reference sequence). The CDR3 length is 13 residues. In nucleotides, the CDR3 is TGTGCCAGCAGCTCCCAGGGTGGAACTGAAGCTTTCTTT. Translated: CASSSQGGTEAFF.

The CDR3, as DNA: TGTGCCAGCAGCTTAAACACAGGGCGCTTCTCTGGAAACACCATATATTTT. This encodes CASSLNTGRFSGNTIYF. The chain carries TRBV7-6 and TRBJ1-3; D possibly corresponds to TRBD1 (6 bases). This CDR3 region has 17 residues. The ends were cut back, 2 bases at V and 0 bases at J, with 14 bases in the middle. Germline V CDR1 and CDR2: SGHVS, FNYEAQ.